This T cell receptor (beta chain) was recovered during a study of T-cell reconstitution after alpha-beta-depleted transplantation in children. V shed 6 bases and J shed 1 base, with 9 bases lying between them. The CDR3 length is 13 residues. Unique molecular identifiers were used in preparing the TCRbeta library. TCRdb processed the PCR reads anew with MiXCR; each CDR3 protein has one entry. The sample yields about 980,000 distinct CDR3 sequences, about 30% seen once. This sequence joins TRBV12-3 or TRBV12-4 and TRBJ1-1; D uncertain. This sequence originates from a boy in the first two years of life who had a stem cell transplant for SCID, so the T cells may come from the graft donor. Sequencing was performed on PBMCs, mostly from graft donor cells, taken 360 days after TCRalphabeta/CD19-depleted stem cell transplant. DNA of the CDR3: TGTGCCAGCAGGAGCATGAGGAACACTGAAGCTTTCTTT. It translates to CASRSMRNTEAFF.